These T cell receptor beta chains were read from a single sample in a study of shared clonotypes between healthy human individuals. The repertoire was sequenced with immunoSEQ multiplex PCR; TCRdb's copy has only in-frame clones and lacks some. This sample carries about 1.5 million clones, roughly 98% of them seen once, and the ten largest clones take roughly 0.45%. The specimen was naive CD4+ T cells sorted from blood. These receptors were obtained from a young man in good health. Both conserved end residues are part of each CDR3. The D gene is left open where the match is weak. Clone size appears in some rows only: once, few, many, or a class for an expanded clone.

d_gene	abundance	v_gene	j_gene	CDR3nt	CDR3aa
TRBD2	-	TRBV9	TRBJ2-1	TGTGCCAGCAGCAGCGGGGTCCTAGCCGCCCATGAGCAGTTCTTC	CASSSGVLAAHEQFF
-	-	TRBV29-1	TRBJ2-7	TGCAGCGTTAAATCAAGCTCCTACGAGCAGTACTTC	CSVKSSSYEQYF
-	-	TRBV6-6	TRBJ1-5	TGTGCCAGCTCAGACCCGGGGGGCGCCTCCAATCAGCCCCAGCATTTT	CASSDPGGASNQPQHF
-	-	TRBV13	TRBJ1-2	TGTGCCAGCAGCGTCGCAGGGAACTATGGCTACACCTTC	CASSVAGNYGYTF
TRBD2	-	TRBV5-1	TRBJ2-1	TGCGCCAGCAGCTCGGAGGGACTAGCGGGGCTTAGGGACAATGAGCAGTTCTTC	CASSSEGLAGLRDNEQFF
TRBD1	-	TRBV4-1	TRBJ1-4	TGCGCCAGCAGCCAAGGACAGGGGGGAATTGGAGAAAAACTGTTTTTT	CASSQGQGGIGEKLFF
TRBD2	-	TRBV18	TRBJ2-3	TGTGCCAGCTCTCCTCGGACTAGCGGAAGCGTTAGCACAGATACGCAGTATTTT	CASSPRTSGSVSTDTQYF
-	-	TRBV28	TRBJ2-1	TGTGCCAGCAGTTATGGATCCAACAATGAGCAGTTCTTC	CASSYGSNNEQFF
-	-	TRBV5-1	TRBJ1-1	TGCGCCAGCAGCTTGCTTTTACAAAGCGCGAACACTGAAGCTTTCTTT	CASSLLLQSANTEAFF
-	-	TRBV7-2	TRBJ1-1	TGTGCCAGCAGCTTAAGCCTTCGTTCTGGGCAAGCTTTCTTT	CASSLSLRSGQAFF
-	-	TRBV30	TRBJ1-5	TGTGCCTGGATACCGGACGGATGGAGCCGGCCCCAGCATTTT	CAWIPDGWSRPQHF
-	-	TRBV27	TRBJ2-6	TGTGCCAGCAGTGGCAGAGCCCTCTCTGGGGCCAACGTCCTGACTTTC	CASSGRALSGANVLTF
-	once	TRBV19	TRBJ2-1	TGTGCCAGTAGTATGTTTAACCGGGCAAGCTGGGGCAATGAGCAGTTCTTC	CASSMFNRASWGNEQFF
-	once	TRBV28	TRBJ2-7	TGTGCCAGCAGTGCATCAGGGTTCCCCTACGAGCAGTACTTC	CASSASGFPYEQYF
TRBD1	-	TRBV18	TRBJ1-1	TGTGCCAGCTCACCCGGGTCGGACAGGGGGAAGGGGCCCTTT	CASSPGSDRGKGPF
-	once	TRBV5-1	TRBJ2-1	TGCGCCAGCAGCTGGATAACTGGGAACACATACAATGAGCAGTTCTTC	CASSWITGNTYNEQFF
TRBD2	-	TRBV29-1	TRBJ2-1	TGCAGCGTTGAACACCGTAGCGGGAGGGGTTCCTACAATGAGCAGTTCTTC	CSVEHRSGRGSYNEQFF
-	-	TRBV27	TRBJ2-1	TGTGCCAGCAGTTTTCTCCAGGGAATCAATGAGCAGTTCTTC	CASSFLQGINEQFF
-	-	TRBV11-2	TRBJ1-5	TGTGCCAGCAGCTTGGGTGCGGCCGGCAATCAGCCCCAGCATTTT	CASSLGAAGNQPQHF
TRBD1	-	TRBV5-4	TRBJ1-3	TGTGCCAGCAGCCCGGGAGCGGACAGGGGAGCTGGAAACACCATATATTTT	CASSPGADRGAGNTIYF
-	once	TRBV29-1	TRBJ1-2	TGCAGCGTTGCCCCTCAAGGGGGCTACACCTTC	CSVAPQGGYTF
-	-	TRBV15	TRBJ1-5	TGTGCCACCAGCAGAGGTGGGGCAGGCGGTCAGCCCCAGCATTTT	CATSRGGAGGQPQHF
TRBD1	-	TRBV10-2	TRBJ2-4	TGCGCCAGCAGTAGTCCCCTACAGGGGGCGAACAAAAACATTCAGTACTTC	CASSSPLQGANKNIQYF
-	-	TRBV7-6	TRBJ2-7	TGTGCCAGCAGCTTGGGATTGGGACCCCCCTACGAGCAGTACTTC	CASSLGLGPPYEQYF
-	-	TRBV28	TRBJ1-1	TGTGCCAGCAGTCCGCCAGGGGCCCGGAACACTGAAGCTTTCTTT	CASSPPGARNTEAFF
-	-	TRBV9	TRBJ2-7	TGTGCCAGCAGCGTAGGGCAGGCCCTAGGCTCCTACGAGCAGTACTTC	CASSVGQALGSYEQYF
TRBD1	once	TRBV7-2	TRBJ1-2	TGTGCCAGCAGCTTAAGGGTGGGACAGGGGACCTATGGCTACACCTTC	CASSLRVGQGTYGYTF
-	-	TRBV5-1	TRBJ2-1	TGCGCCAGCAGCTTGTCCCCTCCTAGCGTCCCCCCCTACAATGAGCAGTTCTTC	CASSLSPPSVPPYNEQFF
-	-	TRBV20-1	TRBJ2-1	TGCAGTGCGTTAGCCCATGAGCAGTTCTTC	CSALAHEQFF
-	-	TRBV5-6	TRBJ2-7	TGTGCCAGCAGCTTGGTCTTGGGGCAGGGGTCCTCCTACGAGCAGTACTTC	CASSLVLGQGSSYEQYF
TRBD2	-	TRBV25-1	TRBJ2-1	TGTGCCAGCAGCGTAGCGGGGGGATACAATGAGCAGTTCTTC	CASSVAGGYNEQFF
-	-	TRBV6-5	TRBJ1-1	TGTGCCAGCAGTTACTCGGAAGCTTTCTTT	CASSYSEAFF
-	-	TRBV5-1	TRBJ1-4	TGCGCCAGCAGCTTGGAGGGACCGGAAAAACTGTTTTTT	CASSLEGPEKLFF
-	-	TRBV15	TRBJ2-1	TGTGCCACCGGGGTGGGCGCAGGATACAATGAGCAGTTCTTC	CATGVGAGYNEQFF
-	-	TRBV6-1	TRBJ1-4	TGTGCCAGCAGACTATACAGAACTAATGAAAAACTGTTTTTT	CASRLYRTNEKLFF
TRBD2	-	TRBV11-2	TRBJ2-7	TGTGCCAGCAGGCCGCTAGCGGGAGGACCCTACGAGCAGTACTTC	CASRPLAGGPYEQYF
TRBD1	-	TRBV28	TRBJ2-6	TGTGCCAGCAGCTACACAGGGGATTCTGGTTTTGGGGCCAACGTCCTGACTTTC	CASSYTGDSGFGANVLTF
-	-	TRBV9	TRBJ2-2	TGTGCCAGCAGCGTAATGAGTAATACCGGGGAGCTGTTTTTT	CASSVMSNTGELFF
-	-	TRBV10-3	TRBJ2-2	TGTGCCATCAGTGAGGTACGGACCGGGGAGCTGTTTTTT	CAISEVRTGELFF
-	once	TRBV18	TRBJ2-1	TGTGCCAGCTCACCACCGACCGAGTCCTACAATGAGCAGTTCTTC	CASSPPTESYNEQFF
-	-	TRBV28	TRBJ1-1	TGTGCCAGCATCTCGTTGAACACTGAAGCTTTCTTT	CASISLNTEAFF
-	-	TRBV28	TRBJ1-2	TGTGCCAGCAGTTTATCGGCAGGGCCCAACTATGGCTACACCTTC	CASSLSAGPNYGYTF
-	-	TRBV28	TRBJ1-5	TGTGCCAGCATGATCGGGGCTAGCAATCAGCCCCAGCATTTT	CASMIGASNQPQHF
-	-	TRBV6-6	TRBJ1-5	TGTGCCAGCAGTTACGCTGGGGGCGCGGGCTATCAGCCCCAGCATTTT	CASSYAGGAGYQPQHF
TRBD1	-	TRBV5-1	TRBJ2-7	TGCGCCAGTGCTGCAGGGGGTGGGGACGAGCAGTACTTC	CASAAGGGDEQYF